Listed here are 24 T cell receptor beta chains from one sample, sequenced in a study of radiotherapy plus CTLA-4 blockade in lung cancer. The assay was immunoSEQ multiplex PCR, and TCRdb's table has in-frame clones only and misses some. The data show approximately 34,000 clones, roughly 71% seen once. The sequencing used peripheral blood, collected from a patient treated with radiotherapy plus ipilimumab. The source of these receptors is a human donor with non-small cell lung cancer who had stable disease on radiotherapy plus ipilimumab.

V and J are TRBV6-4 and TRBJ2-2; D remains ambiguous. Germline values: CDR1 MRHNA, CDR2 SNTAGT. The CDR3 loop spans 14 amino acids. The germline V and J ends were trimmed by 3 bases and 2 bases, with 7 bases remaining between them. CDR3 nucleotide sequence: TGTGCCAGCAGTGATCAGGCCAACACCGGGGAGCTGTTTTTT. Its protein is CASSDQANTGELFF.

This chain links TRBV11-2 with TRBJ1-2; D perhaps matches TRBD1 (5 bases). V lost 6 bases, J lost 8 bases, and 13 bases lay in between. The CDR3 is made up of 12 amino acids. From germline, CDR1 is SGHAT and CDR2 FQNNGV. The CDR3 sequence: CASRYQGDGYTF. CDR3 coding DNA: TGTGCCAGCAGATACCAGGGCGACGGCTACACCTTC.

In the case of this clone: Other DNA sequences of this sample code for an identical CDR3. The V call is TRBV9, the J call TRBJ2-7; 12 nucleotides line up with TRBD2. Unmatched junction bases numbered 3, after V lost 2 bases and J lost 6 bases. CDR1 and CDR2 (germline): SGDLS, YYNGEE. The CDR3 is 14 residues long. The CDR3 nucleotides read TGTGCCAGCAGCGTGGCTAGCGGGAGGGCCGAGCAGTACTTC. As protein: CASSVASGRAEQYF.

This clone was detected a few times. This chain uses TRBV5-1 with TRBJ2-1; TRBD2 might be the D (5 bases). The germline V and J ends were trimmed by 6 bases and 0 bases, with 25 bases remaining between them. The germline V gene has CDR1 SGHRS and CDR2 YFSETQ. The length of the CDR3 is 19 residues. CDR3 in DNA: TGCGCCAGCAAACCCGGCGCGGGCTCACGGTTGAGCTCCTACAATGAGCAGTTCTTC. It yields the protein CASKPGAGSRLSSYNEQFF.

In its sample, this clone was seen a few times. The V gene is TRBV7-2, the J gene TRBJ2-5; D possibly corresponds to TRBD2 (6 bases). The germline V gene has CDR1 SGHTA and CDR2 FQGNSA. Trimming stripped 4 bases from V and 3 bases from J, with 12 bases between. This CDR3 region has 14 residues. The CDR3 loop reads CASSSFSGEETQYF. For the CDR3, the DNA is TGTGCCAGCAGCTCCTTTAGCGGCGAAGAGACCCAGTACTTC.

The chain joins TRBV5-1 to TRBJ2-7, with TRBD1 matching over 10 bases. Per the germline V gene, CDR1 is SGHRS and CDR2 is YFSETQ. V was clipped by 4 bases and J by 7 bases; unmatched bases: 14. The CDR3 runs 16 residues. The chain's CDR3 is CASSRPGTGESEEQYF. The CDR3 bases are TGCGCCAGCAGCCGCCCCGGGACAGGGGAGTCGGAAGAGCAGTACTTC.

This chain uses TRBV7-2 with TRBJ1-4; weak D call: TRBD1 (6 bases). Germline V gives CDR1 SGHTA, CDR2 FQGNSA. Between the trimmed V and J ends, which lost 3 bases and 0 bases, there was a span of 17 bases. The CDR3 covers 18 residues. Here the CDR3 reads CASSFGRGGGSTNEKLFF. For the CDR3, the DNA is TGTGCCAGCAGCTTTGGACGGGGGGGCGGTTCAACTAATGAAAAACTGTTTTTT.

V usage is TRBV5-4 and J usage is TRBJ1-2; D is possibly TRBD1 (5 bases). The V end was cut by 5 bases, the J end by 1 base, with 18 bases between. From germline, CDR1 is SGHNT and CDR2 YYREEE (reference sequence). The CDR3 covers 16 residues. This CDR3 reads CASRGHRDGINYGYTF. CDR3 sequence (DNA): TGTGCCAGCAGAGGACACCGGGACGGCATTAACTATGGCTACACCTTC.

The gene calls are TRBV6-6 and TRBJ1-2; TRBD1 agrees at 7 bases. The V gene end was trimmed by 5 bases and the J gene end by 5 bases; junction bases not matched to a gene: 8. Germline V gene sequence: CDR1 MNHNY, CDR2 SVGAGI (reference sequence). The CDR3 has 14 residues. CDR3 sequence reads: CASSEGAGLYGYTF. The CDR3 DNA sequence: TGTGCCAGCAGTGAGGGGGCCGGTCTGTATGGCTACACCTTC.

Turning to this clone: Other DNA sequences in this sample translate to the same CDR3. CDR3 amino acids: CASSIGGQGTGELFF. The CDR3 DNA follows: TGTGCCAGTAGTATAGGGGGACAGGGCACCGGGGAGCTGTTTTTT. V usage is TRBV19 and J usage is TRBJ2-2; TRBD1 matches 9 bases. The junction had 1 base not matched to a gene; V was cut back by 1 base and J by 4 bases. Germline loops: CDR1 LNHDA, CDR2 SQIVND (reference sequence). CDR3 length: 15 amino acids.

DNA of the CDR3: TGCAGCGTGCGTGGGGGGGGGAACACTGAAGCTTTCTTT. It specifies CSVRGGGNTEAFF. The chain is built from TRBV29-1 and TRBJ1-1, with D possibly being TRBD1 (5 bases). CDR1 is SQVTM and CDR2 is ANQGSEA in the germline V gene. The length of the CDR3 is 13 residues. Trimming left V 6 bases short and J 1 base short, with 12 bases between.

V and J are TRBV6-5 and TRBJ1-2; D is perhaps TRBD1 (6 bases). CDR1 is MNHEY and CDR2 is SVGAGI in the germline V gene. The CDR3 contains 15 residues. V lost 5 bases to trimming and J lost 0 bases, with 13 bases between them. The CDR3 nucleotides are TGTGCCAGCAGTGGGGGCGGTTCCGCTAACTATGGCTACACCTTC. Translated, it gives CASSGGGSANYGYTF.

The chain carries TRBV5-5 and TRBJ1-4; D unresolved. The CDR3 has 16 amino acids. The V gene's germline CDR1 is SGHKS and CDR2 YYEKEE (reference sequence). V was shortened by 0 bases and J by 0 bases, with 9 bases between the two germline ends. CDR3 protein: CASSLVFQTTNEKLFF. CDR3 DNA: TGTGCCAGCAGCTTGGTTTTCCAGACAACTAATGAAAAACTGTTTTTT.

This clone was observed once. The chain combines TRBV7-2 with TRBJ1-5, with 7 bases aligning to TRBD1. With 5 bases clipped from V and 2 bases from J, the junction kept 6 bases outside the gene matches. Germline V gene sequence: CDR1 SGHTA, CDR2 FQGNSA. The CDR3 covers 15 residues. CDR3 region: CASSAYTGGNQPQHF. In nucleotides, the CDR3 is TGTGCCAGCAGCGCCTACACAGGGGGCAATCAGCCCCAGCATTTT.

The chain employs TRBV5-6 and TRBJ1-4; the D gene is possibly TRBD1 (6 bases). V dropped 4 bases and J dropped 0 bases, with 13 bases sitting between them. The CDR3 consists of 16 residues. From germline, CDR1 is SGHDT and CDR2 YYEEEE. The CDR3 spells CASSETGDATNEKLFF. Here the CDR3 DNA reads TGTGCCAGCAGCGAGACAGGAGACGCAACTAATGAAAAACTGTTTTTT.

CDR3: CASSLTDRANYGYTF. DNA of the CDR3: TGTGCCAGCAGCTTAACGGACAGGGCAAACTATGGCTACACCTTC. The gene calls are TRBV7-3 and TRBJ1-2, with 8 bases matching TRBD1. The CDR3 is made up of 15 amino acids. The germline gives CDR1 SGHTA, CDR2 FQGTGA. The trim removed 0 bases at V and 2 bases at J, leaving 2 bases unmatched.

V and J are TRBV10-2 and TRBJ2-1; 10 nucleotides agree with TRBD2. The CDR3 totals 16 residues. The V and J ends lost 6 bases and 9 bases, in that order; junction bases with no gene match: 14. Germline V gives CDR1 WSHSY, CDR2 SAAADI. CDR3 loop: CASSGGGLAGVGEQFF. The CDR3 coding sequence is TGCGCCAGCAGCGGGGGAGGGCTAGCGGGAGTGGGTGAGCAGTTCTTC.

The table lists this clone with a few counts. J is TRBJ1-4 and V is TRBV11-2, with a weak D call TRBD1 (5 bases). This CDR3 has 14 residues. Germline V gene lookup returns CDR1 SGHAT and CDR2 FQNNGV. Between the trimmed V and J ends, which lost 4 bases and 8 bases, there was a span of 14 bases. The CDR3 loop reads CASSSGPGKEKLFF. DNA for the CDR3: TGTGCCAGCAGCTCTGGGCCAGGGAAGGAAAAACTGTTTTTT. Filled out from reference TRBV11-2 and TRBJ1-4, the complete variable domain reads EAGVAQSPRYKIIEKRQSVAFWCNPISGHATLYWYQQILGQGPKLLIQFQNNGVVDDSQLPKDRFSAERLKGVDSTLKIQPAKLEDSAVYLCASSSGPGKEKLFFGSGTQLSVL.

The rearrangement uses TRBV11-2 and TRBJ2-7, with TRBD2 matching over 11 bases. The CDR3 is made up of 18 amino acids. Germline CDR1 SGHAT, CDR2 FQNNGV. The trim removed 2 bases at V and 2 bases at J, leaving 11 bases unmatched. CDR3 sequence: CASSLSSALAGGTYEQYF. Written as DNA, the CDR3 is TGTGCCAGCAGCTTATCCTCCGCTCTAGCGGGAGGTACCTACGAGCAGTACTTC.

This clone was counted once. The chain carries TRBV5-1 and TRBJ2-3, with TRBD2 identical over 9 bases. Germline V gives CDR1 SGHRS, CDR2 YFSETQ. The junction had 11 bases not matched to a gene; V was cut back by 4 bases and J by 2 bases. This CDR3 region has 17 residues. The CDR3: CASSPGAGGPNTDTQYF. CDR3 coding DNA: TGCGCCAGCAGCCCGGGAGCGGGAGGTCCCAACACAGATACGCAGTATTTT.

V is TRBV6-1 and J is TRBJ2-1, with D possibly being TRBD1 (5 bases). The germline V and J ends were trimmed by 5 bases and 6 bases, with 8 bases remaining between them. Germline V lookup: CDR1 MNHNS, CDR2 SASEGT. The CDR3 spans 12 residues. The CDR3 protein is CASSRTSNEQFF. In nucleotides, the CDR3 is TGTGCCAGCAGTCGGACAAGCAATGAGCAGTTCTTC.

This chain connects TRBV5-3 to TRBJ1-5; the D is unclear. TRBV5-3 is sorted into the ORF group, with uncertain function. This CDR3 contains 17 residues. V was trimmed by 0 bases and J by 5 bases, leaving 18 bases between them. This chain's CDR3 is CARSLDRSSGGDQPQHF. CDR3 nucleotides: TGTGCCAGAAGCTTGGATAGATCCTCAGGAGGTGATCAGCCCCAGCATTTT.

This clone was found a few times. The rearrangement joins TRBV4-3 to TRBJ2-7; TRBD2 matches at 7 bases. Germline trimming cut 4 bases from V and 3 bases from J; bases unmatched to any gene: 9. This CDR3 is built from 15 residues. The V gene's germline CDR1 is LGHNA and CDR2 YSLEER. CDR3 region: CASSRLLSGNYEQYF. In DNA, the CDR3 is TGCGCCAGCAGCCGCCTTTTGAGCGGGAACTACGAGCAGTACTTC.

By its share, this clone is large (0.1 to 1%). The gene calls are TRBV5-1 and TRBJ2-7; D remains ambiguous. Trimming cost V 1 base and J 5 bases, with 7 bases left between them. The CDR3 contains 12 residues. Germline-derived CDR1 and CDR2 are SGHRS and YFSETQ. Here the CDR3 reads CASSLHRNEQYF. CDR3 coding DNA: TGCGCCAGCAGCTTGCATAGAAACGAGCAGTACTTC.